This T cell receptor (beta chain) was identified in a study of cytomegalovirus exposure and HLA in healthy donors. Looked up from germline, CDR1 is SGHTA and CDR2 is FQGNSA. V shed 1 base, J shed 3 bases, and the junction held 2 bases outside the gene matches. This CDR3 is built from 14 residues. Amplification used 60 Vbeta primers and 13 Jbeta primers. The protocol was immunoSEQ multiplex PCR, while the TCRdb copy is restricted to in-frame clones and leaves out a portion. The table shows roughly 130,000 clones, with 75% to 85% occurring only once. This TCR was sampled from a male donor in good health and CMV-seropositive. J is TRBJ2-7 and V is TRBV7-2, with TRBD2 matching 8 bases. The sequencing sample was made of PBMCs. The CDR3 sequence: CASSLVLADYEQYF. CDR3 in DNA: TGTGCCAGCAGCTTAGTACTAGCGGACTACGAGCAGTACTTC. The full variable domain, with the rest looked up from reference TRBV7-2 and TRBJ2-7, is GAGVSQSPSNKVTEKGKDVELRCDPISGHTALYWYRQSLGQGLEFLIYFQGNSAPDKSGLPSDRFSAERTGGSVSTLTIQRTQQEDSAVYLCASSLVLADYEQYFGPGTRLTVT.